Listed below are T cell receptor beta chains from one sample, sequenced in a study of cytomegalovirus exposure and HLA in healthy donors. Some clones are missing from TCRdb's copy, which holds only in-frame ones; the method was immunoSEQ multiplex PCR. Counted here are some 200,000 clones, roughly 68% occurring once; the ten biggest clones make up less than 2%. Material for sequencing was PBMCs. The receptors come from a woman younger than 45 in good health and CMV-seronegative. The CDR3 runs from the conserved cysteine through the conserved F or W. Clone size is given for some rows only: seen once, a few or many times, or a class if the clone is expanded.

clone_size,j_call,v_call,cdr3_aa
few,TRBJ1-1,TRBV18,CASSPGQGHTEAFF
.,TRBJ2-1,TRBV18,CASSPAFVAEQFF
.,TRBJ2-1,TRBV5-1,CASSSGGLAGGWYEQFF
.,TRBJ2-3,TRBV7-8,CASSLGGPDTQYF
.,TRBJ2-3,TRBV29-1,CSVAPSGGVDTQYF
.,TRBJ2-7,TRBV27,CASSPSSYEQYF
.,TRBJ1-6,TRBV7-9,CASSLENSPLHF
.,TRBJ2-7,TRBV18,CASSPLKTGNEQYF
.,TRBJ2-2,TRBV5-4,CASSLAKVSGGTGELFF
few,TRBJ1-5,TRBV5-6,CASSLWWSMSQPQHF
.,TRBJ2-3,TRBV19,CASSSSGSTDTQYF
.,TRBJ1-1,TRBV27,CASTELTGAEAFF
.,TRBJ1-5,TRBV28,CASRGRLRQPQHF
once,TRBJ1-2,TRBV7-2,CASSLGGGSGGYTF
.,TRBJ2-7,TRBV4-2,CASRGVRDEQYF
few,TRBJ2-3,TRBV7-2,CASSLGSGSPDTQYF
few,TRBJ1-5,TRBV27,CASSTTNSNQPQHF
.,TRBJ2-5,TRBV19,CASSQGRSLETQYF